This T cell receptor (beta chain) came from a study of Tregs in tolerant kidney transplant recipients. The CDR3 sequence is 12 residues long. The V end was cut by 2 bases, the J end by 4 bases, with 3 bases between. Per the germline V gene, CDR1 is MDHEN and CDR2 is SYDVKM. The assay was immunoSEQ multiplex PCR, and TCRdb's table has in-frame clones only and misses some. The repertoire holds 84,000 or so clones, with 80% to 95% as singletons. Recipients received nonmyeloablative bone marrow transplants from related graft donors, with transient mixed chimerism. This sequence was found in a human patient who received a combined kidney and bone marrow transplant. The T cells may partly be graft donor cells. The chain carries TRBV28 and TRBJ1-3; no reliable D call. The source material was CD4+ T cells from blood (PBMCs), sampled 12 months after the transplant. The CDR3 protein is CASSLEGNTIYF. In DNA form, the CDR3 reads TGTGCCAGCAGTTTAGAGGGAAACACCATATATTTT.